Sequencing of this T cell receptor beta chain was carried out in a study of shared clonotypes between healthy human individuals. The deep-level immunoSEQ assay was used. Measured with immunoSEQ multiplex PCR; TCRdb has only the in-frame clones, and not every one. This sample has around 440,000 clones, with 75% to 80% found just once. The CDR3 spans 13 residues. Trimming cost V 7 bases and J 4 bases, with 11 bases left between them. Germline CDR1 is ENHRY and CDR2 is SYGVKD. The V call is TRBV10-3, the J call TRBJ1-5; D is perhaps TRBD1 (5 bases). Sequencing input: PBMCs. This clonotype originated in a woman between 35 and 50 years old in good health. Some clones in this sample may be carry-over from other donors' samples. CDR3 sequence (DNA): TGTGCCATCACTGATGACAGTAATCAGCCCCAGCATTTT. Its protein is CAITDDSNQPQHF.